Sequencing of this T cell receptor (beta chain) was carried out in a study of metastatic and nonmetastatic thyroid tumors. Study in general: Where malignant and benign thyroid patients were concerned, repertoires were compared across blood and tumor or nodule tissue.

Whole-study findings and limits: Compared with benign nodules, malignant thyroid tumors were reported to have significantly higher TCR beta diversity in both blood and tumor.

Thyroid surgery had not been preceded by any treatment in any patient. This CDR3 has 17 residues. Between the trimmed V and J ends, which lost 9 bases and 7 bases, there was a span of 28 bases. CDR1 is MNHEY, CDR2 SVGAGI, per germline. In regard to this clone: Its target is unknown.

How the authors handled the data: CDR3 differences across clinicopathological groups were used to build a distant-metastasis classifier for papillary thyroid cancer. MiXCR reprocessed the PCR reads for TCRdb. The authors' filters were not applied to this entry. The table records about 49,000 clones, 20% of them present only once. Sample: blood. This chain connects TRBV6-5 to TRBJ2-1; perhaps TRBD2 as D (6 bases). The TCR originated in a female donor with papillary thyroid cancer or a benign thyroid nodule (not recorded which). Some clones in this sample may be carry-over from other donors' samples. In DNA form, the CDR3 reads TGTGCCAGTGGAAACGTTAAGCCTAGCGTGAGGGATAATGAGCAGTTCTTC. Amino acid sequence: CASGNVKPSVRDNEQFF.